The 24 T cell receptor beta chains below all came from one sample that was sequenced in a study of radiotherapy plus CTLA-4 blockade in lung cancer. Some clones are missing from TCRdb's copy, which holds only in-frame ones; the method was immunoSEQ multiplex PCR. This table has roughly 51,000 clones, 86% appearing once. Sequenced material: peripheral blood, taken from a patient treated with radiotherapy plus ipilimumab. All receptors derive from a human donor with non-small cell lung cancer that progressed on radiotherapy plus ipilimumab. Some clones in this sample may be carry-over from other donors' samples.

The sample holds one count of this clone. The chain couples TRBV9 to TRBJ2-3; 8 bases match TRBD2. This CDR3 has 16 residues. V shed 1 base, J shed 2 bases, and the junction held 6 bases outside the gene matches. CDR1 is SGDLS, CDR2 YYNGEE, per germline. Written as DNA, the CDR3 is TGTGCCAGCAGCGTATTGGTAGCGGGGACCACAGATACGCAGTATTTT. It is translated as CASSVLVAGTTDTQYF.

The genes are TRBV10-3 and TRBJ1-6; TRBD1 might be the D (5 bases). The CDR3 loop spans 13 amino acids. Germline CDR1 is ENHRY and CDR2 is SYGVKD. V dropped 5 bases and J dropped 10 bases, with 12 bases sitting between them. This CDR3 is CAISNRGDSPLHF. The CDR3 DNA follows: TGTGCCATCAGTAATCGGGGGGACTCACCCCTCCACTTT.

The CDR3 region is CASSQAINEKLFF. The CDR3 nucleotides read TGTGCCAGCAGCCAAGCAATTAATGAAAAACTGTTTTTT. V is TRBV4-2 and J is TRBJ1-4; unclear D gene. Between the trimmed V and J ends, which lost 1 base and 4 bases, there was a span of 4 bases. This CDR3 comprises 13 residues. Germline CDR1 is LGHNA and CDR2 is YNFKEQ.

J is TRBJ2-7 and V is TRBV4-1, with unresolved D. Germline CDR1 reads MGHRA; CDR2 reads YSYEKL. The CDR3 totals 13 residues. Between the trimmed V and J ends, which lost 1 base and 7 bases, there was a span of 11 bases. The CDR3 DNA is TGCGCCAGCAGCCAAGTGGGCGCTTTTGAGCAGTACTTC. Its protein product is CASSQVGAFEQYF.

V is TRBV18 and J is TRBJ1-2; no firm D call. The V and J ends lost 2 bases and 8 bases respectively, with 18 bases between them. From germline, CDR1 is KGHSH and CDR2 LQKENI. This CDR3 is 15 amino acids long. The chain's CDR3 is CASSPAGGLTGGYTF. Written as DNA, the CDR3 is TGTGCCAGCTCACCAGCCGGAGGGTTGACGGGAGGCTACACCTTC.

This rearrangement joins TRBV19 to TRBJ2-1; no clear D gene. The CDR3 has 14 residues. The V end was cut by 7 bases, the J end by 5 bases, with 15 bases between. Germline V CDR1 and CDR2: LNHDA, SQIVND (reference sequence). The CDR3 loop reads CASTPGATDNEQFF. The CDR3 DNA follows: TGTGCCAGTACCCCCGGCGCGACTGACAATGAGCAGTTCTTC.

This clone was seen once. The V call is TRBV19, the J call TRBJ1-1; D not certain. Germline V CDR1 and CDR2: LNHDA, SQIVND (reference sequence). V lost 7 bases, J lost 0 bases, and 9 bases lay in between. The CDR3 loop spans 13 amino acids. The CDR3 sequence is CASKSVLNTEAFF. CDR3 nucleotide sequence: TGTGCCAGTAAGTCGGTCTTGAACACTGAAGCTTTCTTT.

The V call is TRBV14, the J call TRBJ1-1; tentatively, D is TRBD1 (6 bases). Germline V gene sequence: CDR1 SGHDN, CDR2 FVKESK. The CDR3 is 13 amino acids. Trimming pared 4 bases from V and 2 bases from J, leaving 8 bases between. The CDR3 sequence is CASSPGHNTEAFF. CDR3 DNA: TGTGCCAGCAGCCCGGGACACAACACTGAAGCTTTCTTT.

The chain recombines TRBV5-1 with TRBJ1-5; D is undetermined. Looked up from germline, CDR1 is SGHRS and CDR2 is YFSETQ. With 2 bases removed from V and 5 bases from J, the gap between germline ends came to 8 bases. The CDR3 length is 13 residues. CDR3 sequence (DNA): TGCGCCAGCAGCTTTAGTGGTGATCAGCCCCAGCATTTT. It is translated as CASSFSGDQPQHF.

V and J are TRBV2 and TRBJ2-7, with a weak D call TRBD1 (6 bases). Trimming took off 6 bases at V and 1 base at J, with 16 bases between the two ends. Germline loops: CDR1 SNHLY, CDR2 FYNNEI. The CDR3 is 15 residues long. The CDR3 sequence is CASRARQALSYEQYF. The CDR3 DNA sequence: TGTGCCAGCAGGGCCCGACAGGCCCTTTCCTACGAGCAGTACTTC.

Note on this clone: Other DNA variants within this sample encode the same CDR3. The rearrangement joins TRBV11-3 to TRBJ1-1; D might be TRBD1 (5 bases). Trimming stripped 6 bases from V and 1 base from J, with 9 bases between. This CDR3 contains 13 residues. Per the germline V gene, CDR1 is SGHNT and CDR2 is YENEEA. The CDR3 region has the DNA TGTGCCAGCAGTAGAGGACAGAACACTGAAGCTTTCTTT. Its protein product is CASSRGQNTEAFF.

This chain joins TRBV7-6 and TRBJ2-3; 8 bases line up with TRBD2. V shed 5 bases, J shed 1 base, and the junction held 8 bases outside the gene matches. The CDR3 is made up of 16 amino acids. Germline V gene sequence: CDR1 SGHVS, CDR2 FNYEAQ. The CDR3 coding sequence is TGTGCCAGCAGCCCCGCGGGGACTAGGGGCACAGATACGCAGTATTTT. Its translation is CASSPAGTRGTDTQYF.

The V gene is TRBV18, the J gene TRBJ2-6; 9 bases line up with TRBD1. Germline V gene lookup returns CDR1 KGHSH and CDR2 LQKENI. Trimming removed 5 bases from V and 0 bases from J; junction bases left unmatched: 8. The length of the CDR3 is 18 residues. In nucleotides, the CDR3 is TGTGCCAGCTCAACCCCCGGGACAGGGTCCTCTGGGGCCAACGTCCTGACTTTC. Translated, it gives CASSTPGTGSSGANVLTF.

The V call is TRBV18, the J call TRBJ2-3; 10 bases are shared with TRBD2. The germline gives CDR1 KGHSH, CDR2 LQKENI. Unmatched junction bases numbered 1, after V lost 3 bases and J lost 1 base. This CDR3 region has 15 residues. The CDR3 nucleotides read TGTGCCAGCTCACCGGGGACTAGCGGCACAGATACGCAGTATTTT. This translates into CASSPGTSGTDTQYF.

This clone was seen just once. The V call is TRBV25-1, the J call TRBJ1-4, with TRBD1 matching 7 bases. The CDR3 extends over 15 amino acids. V trimming: 4 bases; J trimming: 7 bases; junction bases outside the gene matches: 9. From germline, CDR1 is MGHDK and CDR2 SYGVNS. The chain's CDR3 is CASSGDSWLGEKLFF. In DNA, the CDR3 is TGTGCCAGCAGTGGGGACAGTTGGTTGGGTGAAAAACTGTTTTTT.

CDR3 residues: CASSEITQGASGSGNEQFF. The DNA of the CDR3 is TGTGCCAGCAGTGAAATTACACAGGGGGCTAGCGGGAGCGGGAATGAGCAGTTCTTC. The chain is built from TRBV6-1 and TRBJ2-1; weak D call: TRBD2 (10 bases). Germline V CDR1 and CDR2: MNHNS, SASEGT. V gave up 2 bases and J gave up 7 bases, with 27 bases separating them. CDR3 size: 19 residues.

The chain has TRBV10-2 and TRBJ2-3; 11 bases are a match to TRBD2. The CDR3 is made up of 16 amino acids. CDR1 is WSHSY and CDR2 is SAAADI in the germline V gene. The V segment lost 6 bases and the J segment 5 bases; nucleotides outside the gene matches: 10. CDR3 nucleotide sequence: TGCGCCAGCAGGCCTCATAGCGGGAGGGCCGGAGATACGCAGTATTTT. This codes for CASRPHSGRAGDTQYF.

This chain links TRBV4-2 with TRBJ2-6; 8 positions agree with TRBD1. Germline V lookup: CDR1 LGHNA, CDR2 YNFKEQ. V trimming: 0 bases; J trimming: 2 bases; junction bases outside the gene matches: 3. This CDR3 region has 17 residues. The CDR3 protein is CASSQEVRGPGANVLTF. CDR3 DNA: TGTGCCAGCAGCCAAGAGGTCAGGGGGCCTGGGGCCAACGTCCTGACTTTC.

The chain combines TRBV18 with TRBJ2-1; 9 bases match TRBD2. Per the germline V gene, CDR1 is KGHSH and CDR2 is LQKENI. The V gene end was trimmed by 0 bases and the J gene end by 4 bases; junction bases not matched to a gene: 1. The CDR3 totals 15 residues. CDR3: CASSPPSGGYNEQFF. The DNA of the CDR3 is TGTGCCAGCTCACCACCGAGCGGGGGGTACAATGAGCAGTTCTTC.

This chain connects TRBV11-3 to TRBJ2-1; TRBD2 matches at 9 bases. V dropped 4 bases and J dropped 6; count of bases not matched to a gene: 4. Germline assignment: CDR1 SGHNT and CDR2 YENEEA. The CDR3 runs 14 residues. The CDR3 here is CASSWTSATNEQFF. CDR3 nucleotide sequence: TGTGCCAGCAGCTGGACTAGCGCGACCAATGAGCAGTTCTTC.

This chain links TRBV27 with TRBJ1-2; 7 bases fit TRBD1. The germline V gene has CDR1 MNHEY and CDR2 SMNVEV (reference sequence). The CDR3 extends over 17 amino acids. V gave up 2 bases and J gave up 0 bases; unmatched junction bases: 9. The CDR3 DNA is TGTGCCAGCAGTTTAGTAGGGGGCTTTTCGGCTAACTATGGCTACACCTTC. It yields the protein CASSLVGGFSANYGYTF.

About this clone: A junction boundary mismatches the germline segment, possibly from a read error. V usage is TRBV15 and J usage is TRBJ2-3; TRBD1 might be the D (6 bases). Germline V gene sequence: CDR1 LNHNV, CDR2 YYDKDF (reference sequence). The CDR3 contains 15 residues. The CDR3 here is CATSKDRGYTDTQYF. The CDR3 DNA reads as TGTGCCACGAGCAAGGATAGGGGGTACACAGATACGCAGTATTTT. Full variable domain (remainder filled in from reference TRBV15 and TRBJ2-3): DAMVIQNPRYQVTQFGKPVTLSCSQTLNHNVMYWYQQKSSQAPKLLFHYYDKDFNNEADTPDNFQSRRPNTSFCFLDIRSPGLGDTAMYLCATSKDRGYTDTQYFGPGTRLTVL.

This clone was detected once. This CDR3 is CASSGNQRGYTF. The CDR3 coding sequence is TGTGCCAGCAGCGGGAACCAGAGGGGCTACACCTTC. V usage is TRBV9 and J usage is TRBJ1-2; unclear D gene. The CDR3 is made up of 12 amino acids. Trimming took off 3 bases at V and 8 bases at J, with 11 bases between the two ends. Germline V gene sequence: CDR1 SGDLS, CDR2 YYNGEE.

This clone has a handful of counts. The chain uses TRBV18 and TRBJ2-1; maybe TRBD2 (6 bases). This CDR3 has 15 residues. CDR1 is KGHSH and CDR2 is LQKENI in the germline V gene. The ends were cut back, 3 bases at V and 5 bases at J, with 14 bases in the middle. The CDR3 nucleotides read TGTGCCAGCTCACCCCTGGGGACTCGCAACAATGAGCAGTTCTTC. This translates into CASSPLGTRNNEQFF.